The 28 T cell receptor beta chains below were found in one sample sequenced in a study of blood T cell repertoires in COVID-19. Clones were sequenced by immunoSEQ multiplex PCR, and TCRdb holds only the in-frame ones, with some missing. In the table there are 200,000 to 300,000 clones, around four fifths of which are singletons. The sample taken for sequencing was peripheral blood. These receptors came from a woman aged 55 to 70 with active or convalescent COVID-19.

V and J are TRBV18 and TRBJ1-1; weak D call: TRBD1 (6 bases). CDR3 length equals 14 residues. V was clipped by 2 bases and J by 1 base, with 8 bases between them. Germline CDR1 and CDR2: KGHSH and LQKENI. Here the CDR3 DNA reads TGTGCCAGCTCACCAAGGACAGAGAACACTGAAGCTTTCTTT. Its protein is CASSPRTENTEAFF.

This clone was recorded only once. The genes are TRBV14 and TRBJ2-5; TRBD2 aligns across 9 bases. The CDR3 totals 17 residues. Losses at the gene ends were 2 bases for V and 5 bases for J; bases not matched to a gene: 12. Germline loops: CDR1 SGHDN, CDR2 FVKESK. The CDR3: CASSQFTMAGGLETQYF. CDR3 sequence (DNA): TGTGCCAGCAGCCAATTCACTATGGCGGGGGGGCTTGAGACCCAGTACTTC.

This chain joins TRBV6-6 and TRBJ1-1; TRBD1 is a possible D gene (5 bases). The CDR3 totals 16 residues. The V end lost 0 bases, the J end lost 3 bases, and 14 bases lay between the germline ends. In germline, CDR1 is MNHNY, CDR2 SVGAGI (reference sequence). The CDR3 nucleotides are TGTGCCAGCAGTTACTCTTCGTTGGGGCGTGACACTGAAGCTTTCTTT. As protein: CASSYSSLGRDTEAFF.

The CDR3 loop reads CASSLGLTGDGEQYF. The DNA of the CDR3 is TGTGCCAGCAGCTTAGGTTTGACAGGGGACGGCGAGCAGTACTTC. This rearrangement joins TRBV7-8 to TRBJ2-7, with 8 bases aligning to TRBD1. Per the germline V gene, CDR1 is SGHVS and CDR2 is FQNEAQ. The CDR3 contains 15 residues. V shed 1 base, J shed 6 bases, and the junction held 8 bases outside the gene matches. Complete variable domain (other parts from reference TRBV7-8 and TRBJ2-7): GAGVSQSPRYKVAKRGQDVALRCDPISGHVSLFWYQQALGQGPEFLTYFQNEAQLDKSGLPSDRFFAERPEGSVSTLKIQRTQQEDSAVYLCASSLGLTGDGEQYFGPGTRLTVT.

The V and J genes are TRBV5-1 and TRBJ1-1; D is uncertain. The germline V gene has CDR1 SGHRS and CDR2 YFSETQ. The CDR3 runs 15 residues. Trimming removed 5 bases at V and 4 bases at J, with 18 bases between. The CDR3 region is CASSPRPFGGTEAFF. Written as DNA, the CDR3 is TGCGCCAGCAGTCCCCGACCCTTCGGAGGCACTGAAGCTTTCTTT.

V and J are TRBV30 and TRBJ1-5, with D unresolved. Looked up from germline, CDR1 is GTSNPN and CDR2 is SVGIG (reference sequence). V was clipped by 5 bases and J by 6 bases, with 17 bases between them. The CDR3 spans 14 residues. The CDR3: CAWGAGPGSQPQHF. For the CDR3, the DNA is TGTGCCTGGGGAGCGGGTCCGGGGAGTCAGCCCCAGCATTTT.

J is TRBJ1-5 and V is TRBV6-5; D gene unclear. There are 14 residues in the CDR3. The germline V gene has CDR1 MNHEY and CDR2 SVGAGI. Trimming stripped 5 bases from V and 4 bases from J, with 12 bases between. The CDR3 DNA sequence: TGTGCCAGCAGTCCAGGACGGAGGAATCAGCCCCAGCATTTT. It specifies CASSPGRRNQPQHF.

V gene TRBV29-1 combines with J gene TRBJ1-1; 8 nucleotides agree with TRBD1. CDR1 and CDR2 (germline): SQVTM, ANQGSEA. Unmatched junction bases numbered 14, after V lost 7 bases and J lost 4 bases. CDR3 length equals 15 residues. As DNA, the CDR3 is TGCAGCGCCAGACAGGGGCATGACGGGAGCACTGAAGCTTTCTTT. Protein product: CSARQGHDGSTEAFF.

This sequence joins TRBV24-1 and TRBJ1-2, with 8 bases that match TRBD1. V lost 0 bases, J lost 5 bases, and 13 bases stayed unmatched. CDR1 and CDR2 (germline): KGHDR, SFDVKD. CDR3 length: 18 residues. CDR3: CATSDLLPGGARRYGYTF. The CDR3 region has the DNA TGTGCCACCAGTGATTTGTTGCCAGGGGGCGCGAGAAGATATGGCTACACCTTC.

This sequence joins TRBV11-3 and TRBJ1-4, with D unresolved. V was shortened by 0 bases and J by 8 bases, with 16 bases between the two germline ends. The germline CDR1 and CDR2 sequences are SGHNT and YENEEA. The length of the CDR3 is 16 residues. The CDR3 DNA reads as TGTGCCAGCAGCTTAGATTGTGACTCCTCTGGCGAAAAACTGTTTTTT. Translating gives CASSLDCDSSGEKLFF.

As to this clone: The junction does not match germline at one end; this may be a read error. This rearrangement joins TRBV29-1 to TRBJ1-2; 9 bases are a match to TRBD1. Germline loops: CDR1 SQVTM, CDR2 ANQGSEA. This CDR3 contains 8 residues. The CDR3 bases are TGCAGCGTTGGGACAGGGGAATTC. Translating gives CSVGTGEF.

The CDR3 reads CASSEGPGEDYEQYF. The CDR3 DNA follows: TGTGCCAGCAGTGAAGGGCCTGGCGAAGACTACGAGCAGTACTTC. This rearrangement joins TRBV25-1 to TRBJ2-7; D is unresolved. The germline gives CDR1 MGHDK, CDR2 SYGVNS. The CDR3 length is 15 residues. The V end was cut by 2 bases, the J end by 3 bases, with 14 bases between.

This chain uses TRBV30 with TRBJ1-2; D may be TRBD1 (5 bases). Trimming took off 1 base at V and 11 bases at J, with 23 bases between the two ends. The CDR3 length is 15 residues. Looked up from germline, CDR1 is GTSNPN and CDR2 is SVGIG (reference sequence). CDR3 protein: CAWSGINLSKQAYTF. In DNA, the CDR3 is TGTGCCTGGAGTGGAATCAACCTCTCCAAACAGGCTTACACCTTC. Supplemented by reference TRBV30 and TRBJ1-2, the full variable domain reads SQTIHQWPATLVQPVGSPLSLECTVEGTSNPNLYWYRQAAGRGLQLLFYSVGIGQISSEVPQNLSASRPQDRQFILSSKKLLLSDSGFYLCAWSGINLSKQAYTFGSGTRLTVV.

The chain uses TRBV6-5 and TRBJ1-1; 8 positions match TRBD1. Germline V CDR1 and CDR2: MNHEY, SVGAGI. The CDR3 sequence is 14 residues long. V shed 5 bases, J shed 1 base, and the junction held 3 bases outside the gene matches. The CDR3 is CASSIGQGNTEAFF. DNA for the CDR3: TGTGCCAGCAGTATCGGACAGGGGAACACTGAAGCTTTCTTT.

The CDR3 sequence is CASSLGNSGTGPDTQYF. CDR3 sequence (DNA): TGTGCCAGCAGCTTAGGGAACTCCGGGACAGGGCCAGATACGCAGTATTTT. This sequence joins TRBV13 and TRBJ2-3; 9 nucleotides match TRBD1. Unmatched junction bases numbered 8, after V lost 0 bases and J lost 4 bases. CDR1 PRHDT and CDR2 FYEKMQ come from the germline V gene (reference sequence). The CDR3 spans 17 residues.

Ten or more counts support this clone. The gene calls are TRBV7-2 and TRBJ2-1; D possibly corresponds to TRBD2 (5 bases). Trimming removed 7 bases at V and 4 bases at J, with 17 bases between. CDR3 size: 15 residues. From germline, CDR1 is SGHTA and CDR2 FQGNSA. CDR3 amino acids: CASTPSGLQYNEQFF. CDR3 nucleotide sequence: TGTGCCAGCACCCCCTCTGGACTCCAGTACAATGAGCAGTTCTTC.

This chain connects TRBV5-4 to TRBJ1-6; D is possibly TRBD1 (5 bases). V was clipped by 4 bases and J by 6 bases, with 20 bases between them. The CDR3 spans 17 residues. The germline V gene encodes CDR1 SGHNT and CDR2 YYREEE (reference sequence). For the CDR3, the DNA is TGTGCCAGCAGCCCACTTGGATTGGGGGGGGTTAATTCACCCCTCCACTTT. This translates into CASSPLGLGGVNSPLHF.

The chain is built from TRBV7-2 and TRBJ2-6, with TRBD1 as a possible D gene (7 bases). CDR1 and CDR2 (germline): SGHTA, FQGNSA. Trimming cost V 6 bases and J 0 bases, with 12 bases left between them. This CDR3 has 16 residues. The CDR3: CASSAGTVSGANVLTF. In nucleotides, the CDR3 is TGTGCCAGCAGTGCGGGGACAGTCTCTGGGGCCAACGTCCTGACTTTC.

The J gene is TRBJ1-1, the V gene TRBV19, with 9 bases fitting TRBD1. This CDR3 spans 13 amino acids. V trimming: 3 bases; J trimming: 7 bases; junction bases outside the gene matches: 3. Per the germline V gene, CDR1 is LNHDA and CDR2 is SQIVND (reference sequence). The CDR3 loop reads CASSITGGYEAFF. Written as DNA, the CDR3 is TGTGCCAGTAGTATCACAGGGGGCTATGAAGCTTTCTTT.

The CDR3 loop reads CASSTSGGQETQYF. CDR3 coding DNA: TGTGCCAGCAGTACTAGCGGGGGACAAGAGACCCAGTACTTC. The chain couples TRBV6-5 to TRBJ2-5; 11 bases fit TRBD2. Trimming took 5 bases from V and 2 from J; bases not matched to a gene: 1. Germline V gene lookup returns CDR1 MNHEY and CDR2 SVGAGI. The CDR3 is made up of 14 amino acids.

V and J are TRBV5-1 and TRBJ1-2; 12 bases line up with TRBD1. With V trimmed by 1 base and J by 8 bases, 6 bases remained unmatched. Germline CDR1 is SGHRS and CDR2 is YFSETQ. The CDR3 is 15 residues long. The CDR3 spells CASSLLGQGAGGYTF. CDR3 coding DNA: TGCGCCAGCAGCTTGCTGGGACAGGGGGCGGGAGGCTACACCTTC.

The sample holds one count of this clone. The CDR3 loop reads CASSPDRVNYGYTF. CDR3 nucleotide sequence: TGTGCCAGCAGTCCGGACAGAGTTAACTATGGCTACACCTTC. The rearrangement joins TRBV6-5 to TRBJ1-2; perhaps TRBD1 as D (6 bases). This CDR3 is 14 amino acids long. CDR1 is MNHEY, CDR2 SVGAGI, per germline. Trimming removed 5 bases at V and 1 base at J, with 11 bases between.

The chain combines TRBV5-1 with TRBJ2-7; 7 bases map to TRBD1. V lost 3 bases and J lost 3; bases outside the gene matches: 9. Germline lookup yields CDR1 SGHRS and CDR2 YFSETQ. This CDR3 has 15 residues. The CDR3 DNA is TGCGCCAGCAGCTCCGACAGGGATTCCCTCTACGAGCAGTACTTC. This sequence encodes CASSSDRDSLYEQYF.

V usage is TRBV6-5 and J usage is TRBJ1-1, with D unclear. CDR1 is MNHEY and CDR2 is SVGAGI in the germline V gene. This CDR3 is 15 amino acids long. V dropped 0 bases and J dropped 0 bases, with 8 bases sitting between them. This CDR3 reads CASSYSWAMNTEAFF. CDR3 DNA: TGTGCCAGCAGTTACTCGTGGGCCATGAACACTGAAGCTTTCTTT.

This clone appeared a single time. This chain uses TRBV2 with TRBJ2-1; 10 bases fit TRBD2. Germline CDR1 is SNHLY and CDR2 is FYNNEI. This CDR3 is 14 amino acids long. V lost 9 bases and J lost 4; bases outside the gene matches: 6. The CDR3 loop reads CARTTSGVYNEQFF. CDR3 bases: TGTGCCAGGACCACTAGCGGGGTGTACAATGAGCAGTTCTTC.

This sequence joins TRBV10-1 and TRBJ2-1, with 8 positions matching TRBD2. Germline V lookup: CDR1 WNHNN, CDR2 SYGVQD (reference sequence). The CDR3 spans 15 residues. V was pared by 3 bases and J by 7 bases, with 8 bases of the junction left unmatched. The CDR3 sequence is CASSDKRGSWNEQFF. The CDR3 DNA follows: TGCGCCAGCAGTGACAAGCGGGGGTCATGGAATGAGCAGTTCTTC.

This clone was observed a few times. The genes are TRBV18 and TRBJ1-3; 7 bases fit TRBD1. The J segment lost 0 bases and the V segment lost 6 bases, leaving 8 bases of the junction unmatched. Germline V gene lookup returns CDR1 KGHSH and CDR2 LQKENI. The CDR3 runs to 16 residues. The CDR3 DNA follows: TGTGCCAGCTCCCCCGGGACAGCTTACTCTGGAAACACCATATATTTT. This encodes CASSPGTAYSGNTIYF.

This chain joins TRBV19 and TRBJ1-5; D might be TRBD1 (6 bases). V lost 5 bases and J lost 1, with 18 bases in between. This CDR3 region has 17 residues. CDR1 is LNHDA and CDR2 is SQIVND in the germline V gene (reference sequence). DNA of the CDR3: TGTGCCAGTAGTCCCGGGACATTCCCGGGAAGCAATCAGCCCCAGCATTTT. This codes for CASSPGTFPGSNQPQHF.